This record concerns one T cell receptor (beta chain) sequence. Other nucleotide sequences in the sample specify the same CDR3. In the original analysis: Estimation of nucleated cell counts was performed using reference gene primer amplification. TCRdb's copy holds only in-frame clones and misses some; the assay was immunoSEQ multiplex PCR. The V and J calls and clone size come from that table; D and trimming were worked out from the DNA. This table holds hundreds of thousands of clones, approximately 90% found once. This sample stems from a study of blood T cell repertoires in COVID-19. Overall study: COVID-19 samples from acute and convalescent phases originated in the United States, Italy and Spain. Nucleic acid was either cDNA or gDNA, and it came from T cells, B-cell-depleted T cells, or PBMCs.

CDR3 length equals 14 residues. The germline V gene has CDR1 MNHEY and CDR2 SMNVEV (reference sequence). With 3 bases clipped from V and 3 bases from J, the junction kept 2 bases outside the gene matches. The receptor was derived from a woman in her thirties with acute or convalescent COVID-19. The source material was peripheral blood. The chain recombines TRBV27 with TRBJ2-7; 10 nucleotides match TRBD1. The CDR3 DNA sequence: TGTGCCAGCAGTTTGAGGACAGGGGGCTACGAGCAGTACTTC. Residues: CASSLRTGGYEQYF.